The next 9 T cell receptor beta chains were all read from a single sample in a study of human T cells and chemical hapten exposure. TCRdb ran MiXCR on the RACE reads and lists one entry per CDR3 protein. This sample has some 42,000 distinct CDR3 sequences, with around 9% found just once. Described time point: patch test 2, 6 weeks after DPC sensitization. Treatment defined: therapeutic diphenylcyclopropenone sensitization with weekly scalp DPC. Source: whole blood, taken in connection with sensitization to the hapten diphenylcyclopropenone (DPC). These receptors originate from a woman aged 40 to 50 with alopecia areata. Some clones in this sample may be carry-over from other donors' samples.

In its sample, this clonotype was seen many times. This sequence joins TRBV3-1 and TRBJ2-7; D may be TRBD1 or TRBD2 (5 bases each). The CDR3 totals 14 residues. Germline CDR1 LGHDT, CDR2 YNNKEL (reference sequence). V shed 4 bases and J shed 5 bases, with 15 bases lying between them. DNA of the CDR3: TGTGCCAGCAGCCCTGAGGGGATACCCCACGAGCAGTACTTC. It yields the protein CASSPEGIPHEQYF.

This clonotype was seen ten or more times. The rearrangement uses TRBV7-2 and TRBJ2-1; D is undetermined. The germline V and J ends were trimmed by 5 bases and 9 bases, with 11 bases remaining between them. Germline V lookup: CDR1 SGHTA, CDR2 FQGNSA. The CDR3 is made up of 12 amino acids. The CDR3 DNA reads TGTGCCAGCAGCCCAGATAGGGCTGAGCAGTTCTTC. Amino acid sequence: CASSPDRAEQFF.

This clonotype has a handful of counts. This chain connects TRBV4-1 to TRBJ2-7, with 7 nucleotides matching TRBD2. V lost 1 base and J lost 4; bases outside the gene matches: 10. The germline V gene has CDR1 MGHRA and CDR2 YSYEKL. There are 16 residues in the CDR3. This chain's CDR3 is CASSQGGGGTSYEQYF. The CDR3 DNA is TGCGCCAGCAGCCAAGGGGGGGGAGGCACTTCGTACGAGCAGTACTTC.

This chain connects TRBV9 to TRBJ2-3; no definite D call. Germline CDR1 reads SGDLS; CDR2 reads YYNGEE. Trimming shortened V by 3 bases and J by 3 bases, and 11 bases separated the two germline ends. This CDR3 is 14 amino acids long. This CDR3 reads CASSGKLTTDTQYF. The CDR3 DNA sequence: TGTGCCAGCAGCGGAAAGCTGACTACAGATACGCAGTATTTT.

In this sample, this clonotype turned up many times. The chain links TRBV6-6 to TRBJ1-1, with no clear D. From germline, CDR1 is MNHNY and CDR2 SVGAGI (reference sequence). The length of the CDR3 is 13 residues. Trimming removed 4 bases at V and 0 bases at J, with 6 bases between. In DNA form, the CDR3 reads TGTGCCAGCAGTTTGAGTATGAACACTGAAGCTTTCTTT. Amino acids: CASSLSMNTEAFF.

The chain recombines TRBV5-6 with TRBJ2-3; D uncertain. The germline V gene has CDR1 SGHDT and CDR2 YYEEEE. The CDR3 consists of 17 residues. Deletions cut 3 bases from V and 2 bases from J, with 19 bases between. The CDR3 sequence: CASSSPFFRTSTDTQYF. The CDR3 DNA follows: TGTGCCAGCAGCTCGCCTTTCTTCAGGACCTCCACAGATACGCAGTATTTT. Filled out from reference TRBV5-6 and TRBJ2-3, the complete variable domain reads DAGVTQSPTHLIKTRGQQVTLRCSPKSGHDTVSWYQQALGQGPQFIFQYYEEEERQRGNFPDRFSGHQFPNYSSELNVNALLLGDSALYLCASSSPFFRTSTDTQYFGPGTRLTVL.

This clonotype has ten or more counts. This chain connects TRBV3-1 to TRBJ1-5, with D possibly being TRBD1 (5 bases). Trimming took off 0 bases at V and 9 bases at J, with 15 bases between the two ends. Germline CDR1 and CDR2: LGHDT and YNNKEL (reference sequence). The CDR3 covers 15 residues. Written as DNA, the CDR3 is TGTGCCAGCAGCCAAGATCTTGTGGGGGAGCGGCCCCAGCATTTT. As protein: CASSQDLVGERPQHF.

This clonotype has at least ten counts. This chain uses TRBV3-1 with TRBJ2-5, with 11 positions matching TRBD1. The ends lost 6 bases at V and 4 bases at J; junction bases unmatched: 10. Germline CDR1 is LGHDT and CDR2 is YNNKEL (reference sequence). This CDR3 contains 16 residues. CDR3 DNA: TGTGCCAGCAGTCCAGGACAGGGGGCAGCAGGAGAGACCCAGTACTTC. Protein: CASSPGQGAAGETQYF.

This clonotype occurred many times. CDR3 nucleotide sequence: TGTGCCAGCAGTCAACAGCAGGGGTATGGCTACACCTTC. This encodes CASSQQQGYGYTF. The genes are TRBV12-3 or TRBV12-4 and TRBJ1-2; D is perhaps TRBD1 (6 bases). With 5 bases removed from V and 5 bases from J, the gap between germline ends came to 12 bases. The CDR3 is 13 residues long.